This TCR beta chain emerged from a study of cytomegalovirus exposure and HLA in healthy donors. Regarding the study as a whole: Per a prior analysis, the majority of TCR beta V segments were productive roughly 87% or roughly 30% of the time. Among immune exposure information, only CMV serostatus was available.

PCR used 60 Vbeta primers and 13 Jbeta primers. The protocol was immunoSEQ multiplex PCR, while the TCRdb copy is restricted to in-frame clones and leaves out a portion. The data contain some 97,000 clones, more than 75% of them singletons. CDR3 length equals 15 residues. Unmatched junction bases numbered 10, after V lost 6 bases and J lost 6 bases. CDR1 and CDR2 from the germline V gene are SGHAT and FQNNGV. As to this clone: The target antigen is unknown.

This chain links TRBV11-2 with TRBJ2-1; TRBD2 aligns across 8 bases. The sequence derives from a woman in her forties or fifties in good health and CMV-seropositive. The sequencing input was PBMCs. Written as DNA, the CDR3 is TGTGCCAGCAGTCTCCCTGGGGCGGGAGGCAATGAGCAGTTCTTC. Translation gives CASSLPGAGGNEQFF.